These 4 T cell receptor beta chains were all obtained from the same sample, sequenced in a study of blood T cell repertoires in COVID-19 (dated by TCRdb to 2018 to 2021). Library preparation used the immunoSEQ multiplex PCR assay. Entries here come from immuneACCESS through TCRdb and include only in-frame sequences with V and J called. Some clones fail to appear in such tables; in the studies checked, an unresolved V gene covers under half of the shortfall, and the cause of the remainder is unknown. The sample data list over 150,000 clones, and almost 85% of these were observed just once. Approximately 7.2% of the sample belongs to the ten largest clones. Sequences were obtained from peripheral blood. Source of these receptors: a human donor with acute or convalescent COVID-19. The donor label of this sample is uncertain.

The gene calls are TRBV6-5 and TRBJ1-1; D gene uncertain. The length of the CDR3 is 13 residues. Trimming took 4 bases from V and 4 from J, leaving 10 bases between them. The V gene's germline CDR1 is MNHEY and CDR2 SVGAGI. For the CDR3, the DNA is TGTGCCAGCAGTTTATCACCCGGCACTGAAGCTTTCTTT. This sequence encodes CASSLSPGTEAFF.

This chain links TRBV30 with TRBJ2-1; possibly TRBD1 for D (5 bases). The CDR3 extends over 15 amino acids. V was pared by 0 bases and J by 0 bases, with 9 bases between. Germline CDR1 GTSNPN, CDR2 SVGIG (reference sequence). The CDR3 reads CAWSVQDGSYNEQFF. The CDR3 DNA reads as TGTGCCTGGAGTGTACAGGACGGCTCCTACAATGAGCAGTTCTTC.

This clone occurred a few times. CDR3 coding DNA: TGTGCCAGCAGCCAAGAAGCGGGGTCGATGCATGAGCAGTTCTTC. It specifies CASSQEAGSMHEQFF. This sequence joins TRBV3-1 (or the pseudogene TRBV3-2) and TRBJ2-1; TRBD2 matches at 7 bases. The length of the CDR3 is 15 residues. After removal of 0 bases from V and 8 bases from J, the junction contained 7 bases not matched to a gene. From germline, CDR1 is LGHDT and CDR2 YNNKEL (reference sequence).

This clone is a singleton in its sample. This chain connects TRBV6-5 to TRBJ2-2; the D is unclear. Trimming cost V 2 bases and J 3 bases, with 13 bases left between them. The CDR3 has 16 amino acids. CDR1 and CDR2 from the germline V gene are MNHEY and SVGAGI. The CDR3 is CASSYDGFTDTGELFF. The CDR3 region has the DNA TGTGCCAGCAGTTACGACGGCTTCACAGACACCGGGGAGCTGTTTTTT.